The 5 T cell receptor beta chains below all came from one sample that was sequenced in a study of T cell repertoires in cytomegalovirus infection. These receptors have no known antigen. TCRdb re-analysed the reads in MiXCR, keeping a single row per CDR3 protein. The data hold 360,000 or so distinct CDR3 sequences, with about 35% observed a single time. The sample here was cultured PBMCs, taken from culture after CMV antigen stimulation. All receptors come from a human donor in good health (CMV status not recorded). Some clones in this sample may be carry-over from other donors' samples.

The chain uses TRBV7-2 and TRBJ2-7; possibly TRBD2 for D (5 bases). The V gene lost 3 bases and the J gene lost 7 bases, with 16 bases spanning the gap. In germline, CDR1 is SGHTA, CDR2 FQGNSA. CDR3 length: 14 residues. The CDR3 bases are TGTGCCAGCAGCTTCGGACGACGACCGGGGGAGCAGTACTTC. It encodes CASSFGRRPGEQYF.

The chain joins TRBV19 to TRBJ1-4; D is unclear. V was shortened by 3 bases and J by 3 bases, with 8 bases between the two germline ends. The CDR3 is 14 residues long. Germline V gives CDR1 LNHDA, CDR2 SQIVND (reference sequence). CDR3 bases: TGTGCCAGTAGTATCTCCAGCTCTAATGAAAAACTGTTTTTT. Residues: CASSISSSNEKLFF.

V and J are TRBV28 and TRBJ2-1, with 9 bases aligning to TRBD1. The CDR3 sequence is 15 residues long. Germline assignment: CDR1 MDHEN and CDR2 SYDVKM. J lost 7 bases, V lost 7 bases, and 11 bases had no gene match. CDR3 sequence (DNA): TGTGCCAGCACTTTCGCACAGGGGGCAAGGAATGAGCAGTTCTTC. Encoded protein: CASTFAQGARNEQFF.

In this sample, this clonotype turned up a few times. The chain carries TRBV7-6 and TRBJ2-5, with 7 nucleotides matching TRBD2. V gave up 5 bases and J gave up 1 base; unmatched junction bases: 4. The CDR3 runs to 14 residues. Looked up from germline, CDR1 is SGHVS and CDR2 is FNYEAQ. CDR3 nucleotides: TGTGCCAGCAGCCCTAGCGGACCCCAAGAGACCCAGTACTTC. The encoded protein is CASSPSGPQETQYF.

The chain joins TRBV24-1 to TRBJ2-5; possible D gene TRBD1, 6 bases. The CDR3 runs to 11 residues. CDR1 and CDR2 (germline): KGHDR, SFDVKD. The germline V and J ends were trimmed by 4 bases and 9 bases, with 8 bases remaining between them. The CDR3 DNA reads as TGTGCCACCAGTGACTCAGGGGCCCAGTACTTC. Translation gives CATSDSGAQYF.